Described below is a single T cell receptor (beta chain) sequence and its context. The data were taken from a study of blood T cell repertoires in COVID-19. The CDR3 spans 14 residues. Trimming took 3 bases from V and 0 from J, leaving 9 bases between them. Germline CDR1 is LNHDA and CDR2 is SQIVND (reference sequence). The method was immunoSEQ multiplex PCR; TCRdb's version includes in-frame clones alone and lacks a portion of them. Of fewer than 450,000 clones in the sample, about 92% were seen once. Participants reported their clinical history, and cohort assignment relied on those reports. In Cohort 3, a recovered donor had either two negative PCRs, clearance, or symptom resolution.

The clonotype originates from a man aged 18-30 years who had recovered from COVID-19. Sequencing used PBMCs or T cells enriched from blood (not recorded which). The V and J genes are TRBV19 and TRBJ2-7; no reliable D call. The CDR3 sequence: CASSIAAGSYEQYF. CDR3 bases: TGTGCCAGTAGTATTGCGGCTGGCTCCTACGAGCAGTACTTC.